This passage covers 3 T cell receptor beta chains from one sample sequenced in a study of blood T cell repertoires in COVID-19. Here immunoSEQ multiplex PCR was the method, and the copy in TCRdb shows in-frame clones only, minus some. The data contain 300,000 to 350,000 clones, 70% to 90% of them singletons. Sample: PBMCs or T cells enriched from blood (not recorded which). The receptors come from a man aged 25 to 40 who had recovered from COVID-19.

This clone has a handful of counts. This chain links TRBV5-1 with TRBJ2-3; 8 nucleotides agree with TRBD2. CDR3 length: 16 amino acids. Trimming at V came to 0 bases and at J to 5 bases, leaving 8 bases not matched to a gene. CDR1 SGHRS and CDR2 YFSETQ come from the germline V gene. The CDR3 DNA follows: TGCGCCAGCAGCTTGGGAGCGGGGGCCTCGGGAGATACGCAGTATTTT. Its protein product is CASSLGAGASGDTQYF.

The V call is TRBV5-4, the J call TRBJ1-2; 7 bases match TRBD1. CDR1 is SGHNT, CDR2 YYREEE, per germline (reference sequence). This CDR3 contains 16 residues. With V trimmed by 1 base and J by 1 base, 7 bases remained unmatched. The CDR3 region is CASSLKQGQFNYGYTF. The CDR3 DNA reads as TGTGCCAGCAGCTTGAAACAGGGGCAATTTAACTATGGCTACACCTTC.

V usage is TRBV27 and J usage is TRBJ1-2; D remains unclear. CDR3 length equals 15 residues. Trimming removed 5 bases at V and 4 bases at J, with 17 bases between. Per the germline V gene, CDR1 is MNHEY and CDR2 is SMNVEV (reference sequence). CDR3 DNA sequence: TGTGCCAGCAGTGACACCCCGCCAGGCGCCTATGGCTACACCTTC. This translates into CASSDTPPGAYGYTF.